This T cell receptor (beta chain) was sequenced during a study of radiotherapy plus CTLA-4 blockade in lung cancer. V lost 3 bases, J lost 8 bases, and 12 bases lay in between. Germline CDR1 is SGHRS and CDR2 is YFSETQ. The length of the CDR3 is 13 residues. The repertoire was sequenced with immunoSEQ multiplex PCR; TCRdb's copy has only in-frame clones and lacks some. The sample lists about 35,000 clones, roughly 85% occurring once. The chain carries TRBV5-1 and TRBJ2-1; D gene uncertain. The sequencing here drew on peripheral blood, taken from a patient treated with radiotherapy plus ipilimumab. This receptor was obtained from a human donor with non-small cell lung cancer who had stable disease on radiotherapy plus ipilimumab. For the CDR3, the DNA is TGCGCCAGCAGCTCCGTAGTAGCCGATGAGCAGTTCTTC. Translated, it gives CASSSVVADEQFF.